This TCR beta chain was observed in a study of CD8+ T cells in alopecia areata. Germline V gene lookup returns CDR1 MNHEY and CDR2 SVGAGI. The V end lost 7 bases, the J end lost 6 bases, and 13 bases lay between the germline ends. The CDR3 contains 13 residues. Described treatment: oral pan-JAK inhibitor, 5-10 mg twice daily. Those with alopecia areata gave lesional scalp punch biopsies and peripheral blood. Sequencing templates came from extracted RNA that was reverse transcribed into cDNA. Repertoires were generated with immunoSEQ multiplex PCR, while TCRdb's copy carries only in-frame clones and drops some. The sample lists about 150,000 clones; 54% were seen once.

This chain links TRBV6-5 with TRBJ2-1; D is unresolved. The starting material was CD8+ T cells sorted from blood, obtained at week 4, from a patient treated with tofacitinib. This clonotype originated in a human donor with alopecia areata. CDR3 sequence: CASMVALSNEQFF. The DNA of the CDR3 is TGTGCCAGCATGGTCGCCCTCTCCAATGAGCAGTTCTTC.